The 31 T cell receptor beta chains reported below all come from one sample, sequenced in a study of blood T cell repertoires in COVID-19. Clones were read by immunoSEQ multiplex PCR, and TCRdb kept only the in-frame ones, dropping some. The sample yields 100,000 to 150,000 clones, 81% seen once. The sequenced sample was peripheral blood. The source of these receptors is a man between 25 and 39 years old with COVID-19, enrolled during active disease.

This clone was detected only a few times. The rearrangement joins TRBV4-1 to TRBJ1-2; 9 positions match TRBD1. The CDR3 totals 17 residues. V was clipped by 1 base and J by 2 bases; unmatched bases: 8. The germline CDR1 and CDR2 sequences are MGHRA and YSYEKL. Here the CDR3 reads CASSQVLGQGRNYGYTF. CDR3 sequence (DNA): TGCGCCAGCAGCCAAGTGTTGGGACAGGGAAGAAACTATGGCTACACCTTC.

The genes are TRBV4-2 and TRBJ2-3, with TRBD2 matching over 10 bases. CDR1 LGHNA and CDR2 YNFKEQ come from the germline V gene. The V gene end was trimmed by 4 bases and the J gene end by 0 bases; junction bases not matched to a gene: 4. The CDR3 consists of 16 residues. The CDR3 is CASSRPAGGSTDTQYF. The CDR3 coding sequence is TGTGCCAGCAGCCGACCAGCGGGGGGGAGCACAGATACGCAGTATTTT.

This chain uses TRBV6-5 with TRBJ1-4; D perhaps matches TRBD1 (5 bases). This CDR3 is built from 16 residues. V was shortened by 0 bases and J by 8 bases, with 16 bases between the two germline ends. Per germline, CDR1 MNHEY and CDR2 SVGAGI. The CDR3 here is CASSYSTGEGSEKLFF. The DNA for the CDR3 is TGTGCCAGCAGTTACTCGACCGGGGAGGGGTCGGAAAAACTGTTTTTT.

V is TRBV18 and J is TRBJ1-2, with TRBD1 matching 8 bases. Unmatched junction bases numbered 3, after V lost 2 bases and J lost 7 bases. This CDR3 region has 13 residues. Germline CDR1 KGHSH, CDR2 LQKENI. CDR3 residues: CASSPARGRGYTF. CDR3 DNA: TGTGCCAGCTCACCAGCCAGGGGGCGTGGCTACACCTTC.

This clone was seen more than once but under ten times. The chain links TRBV2 to TRBJ2-5; 7 bases are shared with TRBD2. The germline CDR1 and CDR2 sequences are SNHLY and FYNNEI. This CDR3 is 15 amino acids long. Trimming took 4 bases from V and 3 from J; bases not matched to a gene: 8. CDR3 sequence reads: CASSVVSGPEETQYF. In nucleotides, the CDR3 is TGTGCCAGCAGTGTGGTTAGCGGGCCAGAAGAGACCCAGTACTTC.

The chain employs TRBV30 and TRBJ1-1; TRBD1 matches 7 bases. The ends lost 3 bases at V and 6 bases at J; junction bases unmatched: 7. The CDR3 runs to 13 residues. Germline assignment: CDR1 GTSNPN and CDR2 SVGIG (reference sequence). The CDR3 DNA reads as TGTGCCTGGAGACCTGGACAGGTAGCTGAAGCTTTCTTT. Translated: CAWRPGQVAEAFF.

This sequence joins TRBV28 and TRBJ1-5; tentatively, D is TRBD1 (6 bases). Germline CDR1 MDHEN, CDR2 SYDVKM. CDR3 length: 14 residues. V shed 6 bases and J shed 0 bases, with 9 bases lying between them. CDR3 DNA sequence: TGTGCCAGCAGAAACAGGGTTAGCAATCAGCCCCAGCATTTT. This codes for CASRNRVSNQPQHF.

The rearrangement uses TRBV20-1 and TRBJ1-2; D call uncertain. CDR1 DFQATT and CDR2 SNEGSKA come from the germline V gene (reference sequence). The V gene lost 6 bases and the J gene lost 5 bases, with 10 bases spanning the gap. The CDR3 runs 11 residues. CDR3 sequence (DNA): TGCAGTGCCCCTCCCTCGTATGGCTACACCTTC. This gives the protein CSAPPSYGYTF.

The chain combines TRBV6-5 with TRBJ2-1, with 7 bases identical to TRBD2. Per germline, CDR1 MNHEY and CDR2 SVGAGI. V shed 8 bases, J shed 2 bases, and the junction held 9 bases outside the gene matches. CDR3 length: 15 residues. The chain's CDR3 is CASWKASGAYNEQFF. CDR3 coding DNA: TGTGCCAGCTGGAAGGCTAGCGGTGCCTACAATGAGCAGTTCTTC.

The chain combines TRBV6-5 with TRBJ2-1; TRBD2 might be the D (6 bases). CDR1 and CDR2 from the germline V gene are MNHEY and SVGAGI. Trimming stripped 2 bases from V and 3 bases from J, with 11 bases between. CDR3 length: 15 amino acids. CDR3 nucleotide sequence: TGTGCCAGCAGTTACGGGCGGGACGGCTACAATGAGCAGTTCTTC. Amino acid sequence: CASSYGRDGYNEQFF.

This chain links TRBV7-9 with TRBJ1-4; D remains ambiguous. Germline V gene data show CDR1 as SEHNR and CDR2 as FQNEAQ (reference sequence). Trimming removed 1 base from V and 5 bases from J, with 8 bases in between. The CDR3 runs 14 residues. The CDR3 is CASSLDIANEKLFF. The CDR3 nucleotides are TGTGCCAGCAGCTTAGACATCGCCAATGAAAAACTGTTTTTT.

The genes are TRBV5-1 and TRBJ1-3, with 10 bases matching TRBD1. This CDR3 spans 15 amino acids. Germline CDR1 SGHRS, CDR2 YFSETQ. With 3 bases clipped from V and 4 bases from J, the junction kept 4 bases outside the gene matches. The CDR3 is CASSYGTGEGNTIYF. CDR3 coding DNA: TGCGCCAGCAGCTATGGGACAGGGGAGGGAAACACCATATATTTT.

This clone was observed once. This rearrangement joins TRBV5-1 to TRBJ2-5, with 9 bases matching TRBD1. Germline assignment: CDR1 SGHRS and CDR2 YFSETQ. V gave up 5 bases and J gave up 4 bases; unmatched junction bases: 9. CDR3 size: 15 residues. The CDR3: CASSLQGAQGETQYF. CDR3 coding DNA: TGCGCCAGCAGTTTACAGGGGGCGCAAGGAGAGACCCAGTACTTC.

The chain is built from TRBV27 and TRBJ1-6, with TRBD1 matching over 7 bases. The CDR3 sequence is 16 residues long. The V gene end was trimmed by 2 bases and the J gene end by 9 bases; junction bases not matched to a gene: 10. Germline CDR1 reads MNHEY; CDR2 reads SMNVEV (reference sequence). DNA for the CDR3: TGTGCCAGCAGTTTAAAGGCCTTGACAGGGCCTTCACCCCTCCACTTT. Translating it yields CASSLKALTGPSPLHF.

This chain uses TRBV5-1 with TRBJ2-7; TRBD2 might be the D (5 bases). CDR1 and CDR2 from the germline V gene are SGHRS and YFSETQ. This CDR3 is 16 amino acids long. V was cut by 0 bases and J by 2 bases, with 15 bases left in between. The CDR3 DNA reads TGCGCCAGCAGCTTGGCCGGTTCGGGGATACCCTACGAGCAGTACTTC. As protein: CASSLAGSGIPYEQYF. The full variable domain, with the rest looked up from reference TRBV5-1 and TRBJ2-7, is KAGVTQTPRYLIKTRGQQVTLSCSPISGHRSVSWYQQTPGQGLQFLFEYFSETQRNKGNFPGRFSGRQFSNSRSEMNVSTLELGDSALYLCASSLAGSGIPYEQYFGPGTRLTVT.

The chain combines TRBV12-3 or TRBV12-4 with TRBJ2-1; D is perhaps TRBD1 (6 bases). The CDR3 contains 11 residues. Trimming stripped 6 bases from V and 7 bases from J, with 7 bases between. The CDR3 coding sequence is TGTGCCAGCAGGGGGGCTAATGAGCAGTTCTTC. This gives the protein CASRGANEQFF.

This clone was detected only once. The chain uses TRBV12-5 and TRBJ1-1; D is uncertain. V was clipped by 5 bases and J by 2 bases, with 9 bases between them. CDR3 size: 13 residues. Germline loops: CDR1 LGHNT, CDR2 FRNRAP. Here the CDR3 reads CASGSRGNTEAFF. The DNA for the CDR3 is TGTGCTAGTGGTAGCCGGGGTAACACTGAAGCTTTCTTT.

The count of this clone is one. The chain is built from TRBV28 and TRBJ1-2; D remains unclear. Trimming removed 2 bases at V and 6 bases at J, with 7 bases between. Germline values: CDR1 MDHEN, CDR2 SYDVKM. CDR3 length: 12 residues. DNA of the CDR3: TGTGCCAGCAGTTTAACGCGGCATGGCTACACCTTC. Its protein product is CASSLTRHGYTF.

This clone was seen a few times. The chain employs TRBV24-1 and TRBJ1-2; D might be TRBD1 (6 bases). The CDR3 consists of 14 residues. Trimming cost V 2 bases and J 1 base, with 7 bases left between them. Germline lookup yields CDR1 KGHDR and CDR2 SFDVKD. The CDR3 reads CATSDWDNNYGYTF. CDR3 in DNA: TGTGCCACCAGTGATTGGGACAATAACTATGGCTACACCTTC.

The rearrangement joins TRBV6-4 to TRBJ2-6, with TRBD1 identical over 8 bases. The germline V gene has CDR1 MRHNA and CDR2 SNTAGT. The ends lost 6 bases at V and 0 bases at J; junction bases unmatched: 4. The CDR3 loop spans 16 amino acids. The chain's CDR3 is CASSPDRGSGANVLTF. The DNA of the CDR3 is TGTGCCAGCAGCCCTGACAGGGGCTCTGGGGCCAACGTCCTGACTTTC.

This clone was observed a few times. The V call is TRBV11-2, the J call TRBJ2-2, with TRBD1 as a possible D gene (6 bases). The germline V and J ends were trimmed by 8 bases and 2 bases, with 18 bases remaining between them. The CDR3 consists of 16 residues. CDR1 and CDR2 from the germline V gene are SGHAT and FQNNGV. CDR3 region: CASRRPGVLNTGELFF. Here the CDR3 DNA reads TGTGCCAGCCGGAGGCCAGGGGTCCTTAACACCGGGGAGCTGTTTTTT.

V and J are TRBV12-3 or TRBV12-4 and TRBJ1-5, with D uncertain. V was cut by 5 bases and J by 2 bases, with 7 bases left in between. The CDR3 is 13 residues long. Written as DNA, the CDR3 is TGTGCCAGCAGTAACGGGGGCAATCAGCCCCAGCATTTT. This sequence encodes CASSNGGNQPQHF.

The J gene is TRBJ2-7, the V gene TRBV4-1; 7 nucleotides match TRBD2. Germline CDR1 reads MGHRA; CDR2 reads YSYEKL. Unmatched junction bases numbered 4, after V lost 1 base and J lost 1 base. This CDR3 is 15 amino acids long. DNA for the CDR3: TGCGCCAGCAGCCAAGGACGGCGGGAGTCCTACGAGCAGTACTTC. Its protein is CASSQGRRESYEQYF.

The chain carries TRBV6-5 and TRBJ1-2, with D possibly being TRBD1 (5 bases). The CDR3 is made up of 13 amino acids. The V and J ends lost 5 bases and 2 bases respectively, with 9 bases between them. The germline CDR1 and CDR2 sequences are MNHEY and SVGAGI. The CDR3 reads CASSPTVNYGYTF. In DNA, the CDR3 is TGTGCCAGCAGTCCGACAGTGAACTATGGCTACACCTTC.

J is TRBJ2-2 and V is TRBV30; D ambiguous. V was clipped by 4 bases and J by 1 base, with 4 bases between them. CDR1 is GTSNPN and CDR2 is SVGIG in the germline V gene (reference sequence). The CDR3 is 12 residues long. CDR3 DNA: TGTGCCTGGACCCAGAACACCGGGGAGCTGTTTTTT. It yields the protein CAWTQNTGELFF.

This chain links TRBV28 with TRBJ2-6; TRBD1 matches 7 bases. The CDR3 totals 16 residues. Germline CDR1 reads MDHEN; CDR2 reads SYDVKM. Germline trimming cut 6 bases from V and 7 bases from J; bases unmatched to any gene: 12. The CDR3 loop reads CASSRDSIELANVLTF. Written as DNA, the CDR3 is TGTGCCAGCAGCCGGGACAGCATAGAGCTCGCCAACGTCCTGACTTTC. The variable domain in full, with the rest retrieved from reference TRBV28 and TRBJ2-6, is DVKVTQSSRYLVKRTGEKVFLECVQDMDHENMFWYRQDPGLGLRLIYFSYDVKMKEKGDIPEGYSVSREKKERFSLILESASTNQTSMYLCASSRDSIELANVLTFGAGSRLTVL.

The V gene is TRBV28, the J gene TRBJ2-7; the match to TRBD1 covers 11 bases. The germline gives CDR1 MDHEN, CDR2 SYDVKM. J gave up 4 bases and V 6 bases, and 8 bases lay outside the gene matches. CDR3 length equals 15 residues. CDR3 loop: CASSQSGQGDYEQYF. CDR3 nucleotides: TGTGCCAGCAGCCAGTCGGGACAGGGGGATTACGAGCAGTACTTC.

This CDR3 reads CASSRTGANSPLHF. For the CDR3, the DNA is TGTGCCAGCAGCAGGACAGGGGCTAATTCACCCCTCCACTTT. This chain joins TRBV5-5 and TRBJ1-6; 9 positions agree with TRBD1. CDR1 is SGHKS and CDR2 is YYEKEE in the germline V gene (reference sequence). The V and J ends lost 4 bases and 6 bases, in that order; junction bases with no gene match: 2. The CDR3 runs to 14 residues.

J is TRBJ1-1 and V is TRBV12-3 or TRBV12-4, with D tentatively TRBD1 (5 bases). This CDR3 has 13 amino acids. V lost 4 bases, J lost 5 bases, and 11 bases lay in between. The CDR3 sequence: CASSSFGGTEAFF. The CDR3 DNA is TGTGCCAGCAGTTCCTTCGGGGGGACTGAAGCTTTCTTT.

The rearrangement uses TRBV11-2 and TRBJ1-4; 9 bases are shared with TRBD1. CDR3 length: 16 amino acids. After removal of 4 bases from V and 8 bases from J, the junction contained 11 bases not matched to a gene. Germline V lookup: CDR1 SGHAT, CDR2 FQNNGV. CDR3 amino acids: CASSSWKDRGGEKLFF. CDR3 nucleotides: TGTGCCAGCAGCTCATGGAAGGACAGGGGCGGAGAAAAACTGTTTTTT.

V usage is TRBV2 and J usage is TRBJ2-1, with 14 nucleotides matching TRBD2. The germline CDR1 and CDR2 sequences are SNHLY and FYNNEI. The CDR3 has 16 amino acids. Losses at the gene ends were 7 bases for V and 3 bases for J; bases not matched to a gene: 5. CDR3 residues: CASTGLAGGLYNEQFF. CDR3 nucleotide sequence: TGTGCCAGCACAGGACTAGCGGGGGGACTCTACAATGAGCAGTTCTTC.